This T cell receptor (beta chain) was captured in a study of blood T cell repertoires in COVID-19. The protocol was immunoSEQ multiplex PCR, while the TCRdb copy is restricted to in-frame clones and leaves out a portion. Of over 130,000 clones in the sample, 86% were seen once. The CDR3 covers 16 residues. Germline CDR1 SGHRS, CDR2 YFSETQ. V was pared by 1 base and J by 1 base, with 3 bases of the junction left unmatched. The J gene is TRBJ2-2, the V gene TRBV5-1; 8 positions match TRBD1. Specimen: peripheral blood. The receptor comes from a man aged 70 or older with acute or convalescent COVID-19. The CDR3 nucleotides are TGCGCCAGCAGCTTGTTACAGGGGGGGAACACCGGGGAGCTGTTTTTT. This codes for CASSLLQGGNTGELFF.